This passage covers 14 T cell receptor beta chains from one sample sequenced in a study of T cell repertoires in cytomegalovirus infection. TCRdb reprocessed the reads with MiXCR, giving one entry per CDR3 protein. This table holds approximately 260,000 distinct CDR3 sequences, over 15% found once. The material sequenced was CD8+ T cells from PBMCs. The receptors shown here come from a human donor in good health (CMV status not recorded). Some clones in this sample may be carry-over from other donors' samples.

This chain uses TRBV19 with TRBJ1-1, with D perhaps matching TRBD1 (6 bases). From germline, CDR1 is LNHDA and CDR2 SQIVND (reference sequence). V was clipped by 7 bases and J by 8 bases, with 17 bases between them. This CDR3 is built from 13 residues. CDR3 sequence reads: CASNLGGAGEAFF. For the CDR3, the DNA is TGTGCCAGTAATTTGGGGGGGGCGGGAGAAGCTTTCTTT.

The CDR3 loop is CASGRGGYNEQFF. In DNA, the CDR3 is TGTGCCTCAGGTAGGGGGGGCTACAATGAGCAGTTCTTC. The V call is TRBV19, the J call TRBJ2-1; D is perhaps TRBD2 (7 bases). Germline values: CDR1 LNHDA, CDR2 SQIVND (reference sequence). The length of the CDR3 is 13 residues. Trimming removed 11 bases from V and 3 bases from J, with 14 bases in between.

This clonotype came up a few times. This CDR3 is CSVGNGPYEQYF. CDR3 nucleotide sequence: TGCAGCGTTGGCAACGGCCCCTACGAGCAGTACTTC. The gene calls are TRBV29-1 and TRBJ2-7; D gene unclear. There are 12 residues in the CDR3. Per the germline V gene, CDR1 is SQVTM and CDR2 is ANQGSEA. V lost 4 bases and J 2 bases, leaving 9 bases between the germline ends.

Only a few counts were recorded for this clonotype. The genes are TRBV20-1 and TRBJ2-7, with D maybe TRBD2 (8 bases). The CDR3 loop spans 16 amino acids. Looked up from germline, CDR1 is DFQATT and CDR2 is SNEGSKA (reference sequence). V lost 3 bases and J lost 2, with 20 bases in between. The DNA of the CDR3 is TGCAGTGCTAGCAGGGGGGCGGGGGGCGCACCCTACGAGCAGTACTTC. Translating gives CSASRGAGGAPYEQYF.

This rearrangement joins TRBV28 to TRBJ1-5; 9 bases are a match to TRBD1. This CDR3 comprises 16 residues. In germline, CDR1 is MDHEN, CDR2 SYDVKM. With 6 bases clipped from V and 2 bases from J, the junction kept 8 bases outside the gene matches. The chain's CDR3 is CASSLTGGGRNQPQHF. Here the CDR3 DNA reads TGTGCCAGCAGCCTAACAGGGGGCGGGCGCAATCAGCCCCAGCATTTT.

This sequence joins TRBV14 and TRBJ2-7, with 10 bases that match TRBD1. Trimming took 0 bases from V and 3 from J; bases not matched to a gene: 8. CDR3 length: 17 amino acids. The V gene's germline CDR1 is SGHDN and CDR2 FVKESK. CDR3 coding DNA: TGTGCCAGCAGCCAAGATCCGAGGACAGGGGGGAGCTACGAGCAGTACTTC. It encodes CASSQDPRTGGSYEQYF.

This chain uses TRBV2 with TRBJ2-2; TRBD1 might be the D (5 bases). The germline V gene encodes CDR1 SNHLY and CDR2 FYNNEI. Trimming took off 6 bases at V and 1 base at J, with 6 bases between the two ends. This CDR3 has 13 residues. The CDR3 reads CASSGQNTGELFF. For the CDR3, the DNA is TGTGCCAGCAGCGGACAGAACACCGGGGAGCTGTTTTTT.

The chain uses TRBV5-6 and TRBJ2-1; no reliable D call. The germline V gene encodes CDR1 SGHDT and CDR2 YYEEEE. The CDR3 spans 21 residues. Deletions cut 1 base from V and 0 bases from J, with 26 bases between. CDR3 bases: TGTGCCAGCAGCTTGAAGGCTGGCAGGTTTGTGCTTGAGAGCTCCTACAATGAGCAGTTCTTC. Amino acids: CASSLKAGRFVLESSYNEQFF.

The V call is TRBV11-2, the J call TRBJ2-1, with D maybe TRBD2 (7 bases). V gave up 0 bases and J gave up 6 bases, with 12 bases separating them. Germline assignment: CDR1 SGHAT and CDR2 FQNNGV. CDR3 length: 15 residues. For the CDR3, the DNA is TGTGCCAGCAGCTTAGATGCGGGGGCCTCCAATGAGCAGTTCTTC. Translation gives CASSLDAGASNEQFF.

A few counts support this clonotype. The chain is built from TRBV7-3 and TRBJ2-1, with 12 bases identical to TRBD2. J was trimmed by 4 bases and V by 1 base; bases with no gene match: 5. The germline gives CDR1 SGHTA, CDR2 FQGTGA. The CDR3 extends over 17 amino acids. CDR3 nucleotide sequence: TGTGCCAGCAGCTTAAAACTCCTAGCGGGGGGGTACAATGAGCAGTTCTTC. Translation gives CASSLKLLAGGYNEQFF.

The V gene is TRBV29-1, the J gene TRBJ2-7; the match to TRBD1 covers 9 bases. The CDR3 loop spans 14 amino acids. V was pared by 4 bases and J by 5 bases, with 9 bases of the junction left unmatched. Germline V gene sequence: CDR1 SQVTM, CDR2 ANQGSEA. CDR3 DNA: TGCAGCGTTGGCGGACAGGGGATGGTTCACGAGCAGTACTTC. Its translation is CSVGGQGMVHEQYF.

This clonotype was recorded many times. This sequence joins TRBV7-2 and TRBJ2-4; possibly TRBD1 for D (6 bases). The CDR3 runs 17 residues. CDR1 and CDR2 (germline): SGHTA, FQGNSA. Trimming pared 4 bases from V and 2 bases from J, leaving 18 bases between. The CDR3 loop reads CASSYRERISPKNIQYF. The CDR3, as DNA: TGTGCCAGCAGCTACAGGGAAAGGATATCCCCCAAAAACATTCAGTACTTC.

V is TRBV18 and J is TRBJ2-5; D possibly corresponds to TRBD1 (6 bases). The V end was cut by 3 bases, the J end by 5 bases, with 16 bases between. Germline V lookup: CDR1 KGHSH, CDR2 LQKENI. The CDR3 runs to 15 residues. CDR3 sequence: CASSPMDSSEETQYF. The DNA of the CDR3 is TGTGCCAGCTCACCGATGGACAGTTCGGAGGAGACCCAGTACTTC.

The sample holds a few counts of this clonotype. The chain joins TRBV5-6 to TRBJ2-7; weak D call: TRBD1 (6 bases). The CDR3 consists of 15 residues. V was cut by 4 bases and J by 0 bases, with 14 bases left in between. Germline V gene data show CDR1 as SGHDT and CDR2 as YYEEEE. The CDR3 DNA reads TGTGCCAGCAGCGACCGACCGGGACACTCCTACGAGCAGTACTTC. It translates to CASSDRPGHSYEQYF.